These 9 T cell receptor beta chains originate from one sample sequenced in a study of shared clonotypes between healthy human individuals. Assay used: immunoSEQ multiplex PCR; TCRdb lists only in-frame clones, some missing. This sample has around 1,000,000 clones; 77% occur once, and the top ten carry roughly 0.9%. The sequenced sample consisted of memory CD4+ T cells from PBMCs. Sample subset: CD45RA-negative fraction. Receptor source: a man younger than 30 in good health. Some clones in this sample may be carry-over from other donors' samples.

About this clone: Other DNA sequences from this sample encode an identical CDR3 as well. This chain connects TRBV2 to TRBJ1-1; D is unresolved. Germline CDR1 and CDR2: SNHLY and FYNNEI. Trimming removed 5 bases at V and 0 bases at J, with 7 bases between. CDR3 size: 13 residues. The CDR3: CASSPEVNTEAFF. CDR3 DNA: TGTGCCAGCAGTCCGGAGGTGAACACTGAAGCTTTCTTT.

The chain couples TRBV28 to TRBJ1-1; 7 nucleotides align to TRBD1. The germline gives CDR1 MDHEN, CDR2 SYDVKM. This CDR3 is 16 amino acids long. Losses at the gene ends were 6 bases for V and 2 bases for J; bases not matched to a gene: 12. CDR3 sequence: CASSLYSGTVNTEAFF. CDR3 coding DNA: TGTGCCAGCAGCCTGTACTCCGGGACAGTTAACACTGAAGCTTTCTTT.

This clone appeared once. Other DNA sequences in the same sample also yield this CDR3. This chain uses TRBV5-1 with TRBJ2-3; the D is unclear. The V end was cut by 4 bases, the J end by 2 bases, with 8 bases between. Germline V lookup: CDR1 SGHRS, CDR2 YFSETQ. The CDR3 is 13 amino acids. CDR3 in DNA: TGCGCCAGCAGCCTGGGATCCACAGATACGCAGTATTTT. Its protein product is CASSLGSTDTQYF.

The chain has TRBV30 and TRBJ1-5; the match to TRBD1 covers 8 bases. Germline V lookup: CDR1 GTSNPN, CDR2 SVGIG (reference sequence). V trimming: 3 bases; J trimming: 0 bases; junction bases outside the gene matches: 4. This CDR3 has 15 residues. The CDR3 DNA sequence: TGTGCCTGGAGCACGGGACAGGCTAGCAATCAGCCCCAGCATTTT. Translating gives CAWSTGQASNQPQHF.

This chain joins TRBV28 and TRBJ1-2; D unclear. With 8 bases removed from V and 6 bases from J, the gap between germline ends came to 19 bases. Germline CDR1 reads MDHEN; CDR2 reads SYDVKM. The CDR3 length is 14 residues. The CDR3 nucleotides read TGTGCCAGCTTCCCGTGGCCTGATGGGGATGGCTACACCTTC. This sequence encodes CASFPWPDGDGYTF.

This chain connects TRBV29-1 to TRBJ2-7; 12 bases match TRBD1. Per the germline V gene, CDR1 is SQVTM and CDR2 is ANQGSEA. CDR3 size: 15 residues. V was clipped by 6 bases and J by 3 bases; unmatched bases: 9. The CDR3: CSVTGQGATGYEQYF. The CDR3 DNA sequence: TGCAGCGTGACGGGACAGGGGGCCACCGGCTACGAGCAGTACTTC.

CDR3 region: CASSPVAGVYGELFF. The DNA of the CDR3 is TGTGCCAGCAGCCCCGTAGCGGGAGTCTACGGGGAGCTGTTTTTT. The chain couples TRBV2 to TRBJ2-2; TRBD2 agrees at 9 bases. CDR3 size: 15 residues. The V gene end was trimmed by 6 bases and the J gene end by 7 bases; junction bases not matched to a gene: 9. CDR1 SNHLY and CDR2 FYNNEI come from the germline V gene.

The chain carries TRBV5-4 and TRBJ2-7; D unresolved. Germline loops: CDR1 SGHNT, CDR2 YYREEE (reference sequence). This CDR3 has 15 residues. Trimming shortened V by 4 bases and J by 3 bases, and 17 bases separated the two germline ends. The CDR3 nucleotides read TGTGCCAGCAGCCGGGCGGAAAGGAGCTACTACGAGCAGTACTTC. This codes for CASSRAERSYYEQYF.

V gene TRBV4-3 combines with J gene TRBJ2-7, with D possibly being TRBD1 or TRBD2 (5 bases each). Trimming stripped 3 bases from V and 3 bases from J, with 15 bases between. From germline, CDR1 is LGHNA and CDR2 YSLEER. CDR3 size: 15 residues. The CDR3 sequence: CASSQDPGAFYEQYF. The CDR3 DNA is TGCGCCAGCAGCCAGGATCCCGGGGCCTTCTACGAGCAGTACTTC.